Included here is one TCR beta chain sequence, with context. The antigen remains unidentified. One base away lies a much larger clone, so this may be a sequencing read error. Investigators prepared the TCR beta libraries by applying iRepertoire HTBI primers and Arm-PCR of CDR3 regions. Using its own MiXCR run on the multiplex PCR reads, TCRdb lists one record per CDR3 protein. The sample includes over 300,000 distinct CDR3 sequences, 15% of them seen just once. CDR1 MNHEY and CDR2 SMNVEV come from the germline V gene (reference sequence). Between the trimmed V and J ends, which lost 8 bases and 9 bases, there was a span of 16 bases. The CDR3 covers 12 residues. The sample comes from a study of regulatory T cells in long-lasting Graves disease. Across the study: Antithyroid drugs had been given to newly diagnosed Graves' patients for under 3 months. Study-wide points: It was in persistent disease that TRBV28, TRBJ1-2 and TRBJ2-5 were favored. The study found lower TCR diversity in persistent Graves' patients than in newly diagnosed ones.

Sample time point: newly diagnosed GD, antithyroid drugs for less than 3 months. The TCR library was made from RNA that had been extracted from PBMCs in TRIzol. The genes are TRBV27 and TRBJ1-1; TRBD1 might be the D (5 bases). This clonotype was obtained from a female donor with Graves disease. This sample comprised peripheral blood mononuclear cells (PBMCs), obtained at new diagnosis, from a patient treated with antithyroid drugs. Written as DNA, the CDR3 is TGTGCCAGCTTTAAACGGGGGACTAAAGCTTTCTTT. Encoded protein: CASFKRGTKAFF.